A single TCR beta chain is shown here with its context. Its antigen is as yet unknown. This sample was included in a study of blood T cells in healthy people across ages. Study-wide results and caveats: Across the age range, TCR beta diversity per million T cells fell in a roughly linear way.

Donor samples were obtained from healthy Caucasian individuals from Russia, aged roughly 6 to 95. This CDR3 comprises 12 residues. Looked up from germline, CDR1 is DFQATT and CDR2 is SNEGSKA (reference sequence). Trimming cost V 8 bases and J 1 base, with 9 bases left between them. Sample-barcoded 5' priming and a J-beta primer mix drove a second PCR of about 7 to 12 cycles. Every molecule of cDNA carried a tag from a template-switch adaptor with 12 random nucleotides. Via MiXCR, TCRdb re-called the 5' RACE reads, giving one row per CDR3 protein. The table lists roughly 1,300,000 distinct CDR3 sequences, approximately 63% of them singletons.

Sequencing input: blood. The rearrangement links TRBV20-1 to TRBJ2-1; TRBD2 might be the D (6 bases). The receptor was derived from a man between 18 and 35 years old in good health. The DNA for the CDR3 is TGCAGTTCGGGGGTTTCCTACAATGAGCAGTTCTTC. This codes for CSSGVSYNEQFF.